These 11 T cell receptor beta chains share one sample of origin, sequenced in a study of T cells after posttransplantation cyclophosphamide. Produced via immunoSEQ multiplex PCR; TCRdb's table is partial and in-frame only. The sample holds 21,000 or so clones, roughly 98% seen once. The source material was naive CD8+ T cells sorted from PBMCs. All receptors derive from a middle-aged man in good health, CMV-negative, and a related stem cell transplant donor.

The V call is TRBV28, the J call TRBJ2-2; D gene uncertain. V was trimmed by 3 bases and J by 2 bases, leaving 10 bases between them. Per the germline V gene, CDR1 is MDHEN and CDR2 is SYDVKM. CDR3 length: 15 residues. The CDR3 region is CASSFSPRNTGELFF. The CDR3 DNA reads as TGTGCCAGCAGTTTCTCGCCTAGAAACACCGGGGAGCTGTTTTTT.

V is TRBV7-9 and J is TRBJ2-3; tentative D call: TRBD1 (6 bases). This CDR3 region has 17 residues. Germline values: CDR1 SEHNR, CDR2 FQNEAQ (reference sequence). Trimming removed 2 bases from V and 0 bases from J, with 15 bases in between. CDR3 coding DNA: TGTGCCAGCAGCTTAACAGGGCCACGACCTAGCACAGATACGCAGTATTTT. It yields the protein CASSLTGPRPSTDTQYF. Full variable domain (remainder filled in from reference TRBV7-9 and TRBJ2-3): DTGVSQNPRHKITKRGQNVTFRCDPISEHNRLYWYRQTLGQGPEFLTYFQNEAQLEKSRLLSDRFSAERPKGSFSTLEIQRTEQGDSAMYLCASSLTGPRPSTDTQYFGPGTRLTVL.

The V call is TRBV21-1, the J call TRBJ1-3. TRBV21-1 is shown as a pseudogene. This CDR3 comprises 16 residues. CDR3 amino acids: CASSKGGPDSGNTIYF. Written as DNA, the CDR3 is TGTGCCAGCAGCAAAGGCGGGCCCGACTCTGGAAACACCATATATTTT.

This clone came up once. This rearrangement joins TRBV7-6 to TRBJ2-1; 9 bases match TRBD2. Germline V lookup: CDR1 SGHVS, CDR2 FNYEAQ. The CDR3 loop spans 17 amino acids. Trimming removed 1 base from V and 0 bases from J; junction bases left unmatched: 4. CDR3 DNA sequence: TGTGCCAGCAGCTTAGTGCCTAGCGGGACCTCCTACAATGAGCAGTTCTTC. Translation gives CASSLVPSGTSYNEQFF. The complete variable domain, with remaining parts taken from reference TRBV7-6 and TRBJ2-1, reads GAGVSQSPRYKVTKRGQDVALRCDPISGHVSLYWYRQALGQGPEFLTYFNYEAQQDKSGLPNDRFSAERPEGSISTLTIQRTEQRDSAMYRCASSLVPSGTSYNEQFFGPGTRLTVL.

The chain is built from TRBV2 and TRBJ1-4, with a possible D match to TRBD1 (5 bases). The CDR3 contains 16 residues. Germline loops: CDR1 SNHLY, CDR2 FYNNEI. The V end lost 6 bases, the J end lost 0 bases, and 14 bases lay between the germline ends. As DNA, the CDR3 is TGTGCCAGCAGCGAGACGACAGTTTCAACTAATGAAAAACTGTTTTTT. Residues: CASSETTVSTNEKLFF.

The chain joins TRBV27 to TRBJ1-1, with D possibly matching TRBD1 (5 bases). Per the germline V gene, CDR1 is MNHEY and CDR2 is SMNVEV (reference sequence). This CDR3 has 13 amino acids. The germline V and J ends were trimmed by 5 bases and 5 bases, with 12 bases remaining between them. The CDR3 region has the DNA TGTGCCAGCAGTATCGACAGAGCGACTGAAGCTTTCTTT. It yields the protein CASSIDRATEAFF.

The V gene is TRBV27, the J gene TRBJ1-3; D gene uncertain. Looked up from germline, CDR1 is MNHEY and CDR2 is SMNVEV (reference sequence). The CDR3 length is 15 residues. Trimming took 7 bases from V and 0 from J, leaving 13 bases between them. CDR3 protein: CASKIDSNSGNTIYF. In nucleotides, the CDR3 is TGTGCCAGCAAAATCGACTCCAACTCTGGAAACACCATATATTTT.

The rearrangement uses TRBV9 and TRBJ2-7, with 8 bases matching TRBD1. J lost 2 bases, V lost 0 bases, and 13 bases had no gene match. From germline, CDR1 is SGDLS and CDR2 YYNGEE. The CDR3 is 18 residues long. CDR3 sequence: CASSVATRGTGFAYEQYF. The CDR3 DNA reads TGTGCCAGCAGCGTAGCTACAAGGGGGACAGGCTTCGCCTACGAGCAGTACTTC.

The DNA of the CDR3 is TGTGCCAGCAGCGTTCCAGGGGAACCCTCGATCAGCTCCTACAATGAGCAGTTCTTC. Residues: CASSVPGEPSISSYNEQFF. The chain links TRBV9 to TRBJ2-1; tentative D call: TRBD1 (6 bases). V lost 2 bases to trimming and J lost 0 bases, with 21 bases between them. CDR3 length equals 19 residues. Looked up from germline, CDR1 is SGDLS and CDR2 is YYNGEE.

The chain joins TRBV6-5 to TRBJ1-2, with TRBD1 matching 7 bases. The CDR3 has 14 residues. Germline V gene sequence: CDR1 MNHEY, CDR2 SVGAGI. V shed 7 bases and J 4 bases; nucleotides not matched to a gene: 9. Here the CDR3 DNA reads TGTGCCAGCAAGCAGGGGGGAACTGCCTATGGCTACACCTTC. Translating gives CASKQGGTAYGYTF.

The gene calls are TRBV7-3 and TRBJ2-1; 13 bases map to TRBD2. The CDR3 covers 15 residues. Germline V gives CDR1 SGHTA, CDR2 FQGTGA. After removal of 5 bases from V and 7 bases from J, the junction contained 5 bases not matched to a gene. This CDR3 reads CASSELAGGVNEQFF. Written as DNA, the CDR3 is TGTGCCAGCAGCGAACTAGCGGGAGGGGTGAATGAGCAGTTCTTC.